This T cell receptor beta chain was recovered during a study of CD8+CD57+ T cells in acquired aplastic anemia. In the study overall: 3.2 ug was the average amount of DNA from sorted CD4+ and CD8+ cells.

The TCR beta profiling, which covered VDJ combination and CDR3 sequence, was carried out using genomic DNA as the template. Each CDR3 protein gets one entry after TCRdb re-called the reads with MiXCR. Of about 240,000 distinct CDR3 sequences listed, roughly half are singletons. An expansion of CD8+CD57+ cells by flow cytometry had been shown in patients chosen for sequencing. Each patient had severe acquired aplastic anemia. By the time of blood sampling, patients had still received no therapy. Study outcomes and limitations: Patients and controls shared under 35 CD8+ CDR3 sequences, highly expressed in patients.

V shed 5 bases and J shed 3 bases, with 10 bases lying between them. The CDR3 loop spans 13 amino acids. Germline V CDR1 and CDR2: SEHNR, FQNEAQ (reference sequence). Notes on this clonotype: What it binds is not known.

This chain connects TRBV7-9 to TRBJ1-2; the D is unclear. The receptor comes from a human donor with aplastic anemia. The sequencing sample was made of sorted CD4+, CD8+, or CD8+CD57+ T cells (not recorded which) from PBMCs. The CDR3 spells CASSLYSDYGYTF. The CDR3 coding sequence is TGTGCCAGCAGCCTCTACTCGGACTATGGCTACACCTTC.